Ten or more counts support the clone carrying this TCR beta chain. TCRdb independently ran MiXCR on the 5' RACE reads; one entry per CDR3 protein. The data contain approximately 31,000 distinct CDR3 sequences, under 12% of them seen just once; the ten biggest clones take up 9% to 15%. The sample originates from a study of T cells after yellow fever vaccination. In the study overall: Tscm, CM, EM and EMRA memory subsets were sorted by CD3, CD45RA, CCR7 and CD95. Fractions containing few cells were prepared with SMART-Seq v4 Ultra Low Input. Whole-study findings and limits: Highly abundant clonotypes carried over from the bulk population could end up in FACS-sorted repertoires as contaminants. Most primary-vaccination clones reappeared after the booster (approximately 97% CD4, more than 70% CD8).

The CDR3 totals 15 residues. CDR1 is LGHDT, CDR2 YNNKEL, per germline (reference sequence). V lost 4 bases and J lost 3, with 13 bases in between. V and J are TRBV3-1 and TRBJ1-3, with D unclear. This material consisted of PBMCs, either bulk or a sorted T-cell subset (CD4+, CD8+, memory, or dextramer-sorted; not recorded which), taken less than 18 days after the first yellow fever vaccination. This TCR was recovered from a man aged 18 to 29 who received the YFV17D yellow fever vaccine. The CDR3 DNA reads TGTGCCAGCAGCCCCCACGGTGCGGATGGAAACACCATATATTTT. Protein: CASSPHGADGNTIYF. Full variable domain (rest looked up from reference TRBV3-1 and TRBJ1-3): DTAVSQTPKYLVTQMGNDKSIKCEQNLGHDTMYWYKQDSKKFLKIMFSYNNKELIINETVPNRFSPKSPDKAHLNLHINSLELGDSAVYFCASSPHGADGNTIYFGEGSWLTVV.